Below are 25 T cell receptor beta chains sequenced from a single sample in a study of cytomegalovirus exposure and HLA in healthy donors. Primers for the PCR totalled 60 Vbeta and 13 Jbeta. Using immunoSEQ multiplex PCR, the repertoire was profiled, and TCRdb retains in-frame clones only, with some absent. Of fewer than 150,000 clones in the sample, about 70% were seen once. Sequenced material: PBMCs. The receptors were sampled from a man aged 18-30 years in good health and CMV-seronegative.

The chain links TRBV25-1 to TRBJ1-4, with 9 bases identical to TRBD1. Germline CDR1 and CDR2: MGHDK and SYGVNS. V lost 6 bases, J lost 7 bases, and 6 bases stayed unmatched. The CDR3 is 14 residues long. The CDR3 sequence is CASSLRQGGEKLFF. Written as DNA, the CDR3 is TGTGCCAGCAGCCTCCGACAGGGGGGTGAAAAACTGTTTTTT.

The J gene is TRBJ2-5, the V gene TRBV7-2, with 8 bases lining up with TRBD2. The length of the CDR3 is 15 residues. Trimming cost V 3 bases and J 1 base; bases outside gene matches: 4. Germline V gene sequence: CDR1 SGHTA, CDR2 FQGNSA. In nucleotides, the CDR3 is TGTGCCAGCAGCTTCGGGGCGGGGGGCCAAGAGACCCAGTACTTC. Translated: CASSFGAGGQETQYF.

The chain recombines TRBV7-8 with TRBJ1-6; D unclear. This CDR3 region has 22 residues. V dropped 3 bases and J dropped 0 bases, with 27 bases sitting between them. Germline CDR1 reads SGHVS; CDR2 reads FQNEAQ. CDR3 amino acids: CASSFRWRLDPDASSYNSPLHF. CDR3 coding DNA: TGTGCCAGCAGCTTTCGGTGGAGGTTGGATCCTGACGCGAGCTCCTATAATTCACCCCTCCACTTT. Full variable domain (rest looked up from reference TRBV7-8 and TRBJ1-6): GAGVSQSPRYKVAKRGQDVALRCDPISGHVSLFWYQQALGQGPEFLTYFQNEAQLDKSGLPSDRFFAERPEGSVSTLKIQRTQQEDSAVYLCASSFRWRLDPDASSYNSPLHFGNGTRLTVT.

The V and J genes are TRBV10-3 and TRBJ2-2; 8 nucleotides align to TRBD2. The CDR3 has 15 amino acids. From germline, CDR1 is ENHRY and CDR2 SYGVKD. The V gene end was trimmed by 6 bases and the J gene end by 5 bases; junction bases not matched to a gene: 8. CDR3 sequence reads: CAISYGGAGTGELFF. The CDR3, as DNA: TGTGCCATCAGCTACGGGGGGGCTGGGACCGGGGAGCTGTTTTTT.

Concerning this clone itself: Its ends do not fully match the called genes, so a read error is possible. Additional DNA sequences in this sample encode the identical CDR3. The CDR3 reads CASRAWLVGGENSPLHF. The CDR3 DNA sequence: TGTGCCAGCAGGGCCTGGTTGGTAGGGGGCGAAAATTCCCCCCTCCACTTT. The chain uses TRBV28 and TRBJ1-6; 7 nucleotides line up with TRBD1. The CDR3 is made up of 17 amino acids. CDR1 is MDHEN, CDR2 SYDVKM, per germline. The variable domain in full, with the rest retrieved from reference TRBV28 and TRBJ1-6, is DVKVTQSSRYLVKRTGEKVFLECVQDMDHENMFWYRQDPGLGLRLIYFSYDVKMKEKGDIPEGYSVSREKKERFSLILESASTNQTSMYLCASRAWLVGGENSPLHFGNGTRLTVT.

V usage is TRBV5-4 and J usage is TRBJ2-5; D possibly corresponds to TRBD1 (5 bases). CDR1 is SGHNT, CDR2 YYREEE, per germline (reference sequence). Trimming shortened V by 2 bases and J by 0 bases, and 5 bases separated the two germline ends. The CDR3 covers 13 residues. DNA of the CDR3: TGTGCCAGCAGCTTCAGGGACCAAGAGACCCAGTACTTC. Protein sequence: CASSFRDQETQYF.

The chain combines TRBV6-5 with TRBJ2-5; D is ambiguous. The CDR3 is made up of 14 amino acids. Trimming cost V 1 base and J 1 base, with 7 bases left between them. The germline V gene encodes CDR1 MNHEY and CDR2 SVGAGI. Here the CDR3 DNA reads TGTGCCAGCAGTTACTTCGGAGTCCAAGAGACCCAGTACTTC. Its translation is CASSYFGVQETQYF.

J is TRBJ2-3 and V is TRBV11-3; TRBD1 matches 10 bases. The length of the CDR3 is 15 residues. In germline, CDR1 is SGHNT, CDR2 YENEEA. V gave up 4 bases and J gave up 2 bases; unmatched junction bases: 3. CDR3 nucleotide sequence: TGTGCCAGCAGCTCCGGGACAGGGGACACAGATACGCAGTATTTT. This sequence encodes CASSSGTGDTDTQYF.

The gene calls are TRBV5-1 and TRBJ2-1; D gene ambiguous. Germline loops: CDR1 SGHRS, CDR2 YFSETQ. V was pared by 4 bases and J by 5 bases, with 19 bases between. This CDR3 is built from 16 residues. For the CDR3, the DNA is TGCGCCAGCAGCCTCCCCGGGTCACACCGGGACAATGAGCAGTTCTTC. Residues: CASSLPGSHRDNEQFF. Using reference TRBV5-1 and TRBJ2-1 for the parts outside the CDR3, the full variable domain is KAGVTQTPRYLIKTRGQQVTLSCSPISGHRSVSWYQQTPGQGLQFLFEYFSETQRNKGNFPGRFSGRQFSNSRSEMNVSTLELGDSALYLCASSLPGSHRDNEQFFGPGTRLTVL.

The chain recombines TRBV18 with TRBJ2-7; TRBD1 matches 7 bases. The germline V gene has CDR1 KGHSH and CDR2 LQKENI. This CDR3 contains 16 residues. Losses at the gene ends were 0 bases for V and 1 base for J; bases not matched to a gene: 6. This CDR3 is CASSPPGTVNSYEQYF. As DNA, the CDR3 is TGTGCCAGCTCACCACCCGGGACAGTTAATTCCTACGAGCAGTACTTC.

The V gene is TRBV27, the J gene TRBJ2-7; TRBD2 matches 8 bases. The V segment lost 6 bases and the J segment 3 bases; nucleotides outside the gene matches: 7. The V gene's germline CDR1 is MNHEY and CDR2 SMNVEV (reference sequence). The CDR3 covers 14 residues. The CDR3 bases are TGTGCCAGCAGCCCCGGACTAGCCAACTACGAGCAGTACTTC. This sequence encodes CASSPGLANYEQYF.

The J gene is TRBJ2-1, the V gene TRBV25-1; no definite D call. Germline loops: CDR1 MGHDK, CDR2 SYGVNS. The germline V and J ends were trimmed by 1 base and 5 bases, with 12 bases remaining between them. This CDR3 spans 15 amino acids. The DNA of the CDR3 is TGTGCCAGCAGTGAATCGAACGAGTTGAACAATGAGCAGTTCTTC. Translation gives CASSESNELNNEQFF.

V and J are TRBV11-3 and TRBJ2-1, with 13 bases identical to TRBD2. This CDR3 region has 17 residues. The J segment lost 10 bases and the V segment lost 1 base, leaving 10 bases of the junction unmatched. Germline CDR1 reads SGHNT; CDR2 reads YENEEA. CDR3 DNA: TGTGCCAGCAGCTTAGGGTCACTAGCGGGAGGGCCGGTGGAGCAGTTCTTC. It translates to CASSLGSLAGGPVEQFF.

This clone was observed a few times. V usage is TRBV11-2 and J usage is TRBJ1-1; D is perhaps TRBD1 (5 bases). This CDR3 has 16 amino acids. Germline V CDR1 and CDR2: SGHAT, FQNNGV. The ends were cut back, 1 base at V and 4 bases at J, with 16 bases in the middle. CDR3 in amino acids: CASSLVWGVRGTEAFF. CDR3 coding DNA: TGTGCCAGCAGCTTAGTCTGGGGGGTGAGGGGCACTGAAGCTTTCTTT.

This clone was seen only a few times. The V call is TRBV29-1, the J call TRBJ2-7; weak D call: TRBD2 (6 bases). The CDR3 has 13 residues. V gave up 7 bases and J gave up 5 bases, with 18 bases separating them. Germline CDR1 SQVTM, CDR2 ANQGSEA. The CDR3 spells CSAEGEARDEQYF. CDR3 nucleotide sequence: TGCAGCGCCGAAGGGGAGGCGAGGGACGAGCAGTACTTC.

Only one count was recorded for this clone. The chain couples TRBV5-4 to TRBJ2-3; 10 bases are a match to TRBD1. The ends lost 3 bases at V and 3 bases at J; junction bases unmatched: 4. The CDR3 is 15 residues long. Germline V lookup: CDR1 SGHNT, CDR2 YYREEE (reference sequence). This CDR3 is CASSWGQGSTDTQYF. DNA for the CDR3: TGTGCCAGCAGCTGGGGACAGGGGAGTACAGATACGCAGTATTTT.

The J gene is TRBJ2-7, the V gene TRBV6-6; 8 nucleotides match TRBD1. Germline values: CDR1 MNHNY, CDR2 SVGAGI (reference sequence). V dropped 5 bases and J dropped 6; count of bases not matched to a gene: 6. The CDR3 loop spans 13 amino acids. CDR3 amino acids: CASSGDRRREQYF. CDR3 DNA sequence: TGTGCCAGCAGTGGGGACAGGCGGCGCGAGCAGTACTTC.

This chain joins TRBV11-3 and TRBJ2-5, with TRBD1 matching 7 bases. CDR1 SGHNT and CDR2 YENEEA come from the germline V gene. V lost 5 bases to trimming and J lost 1 base; unmatched junction nucleotides: 4. There are 14 residues in the CDR3. CDR3 amino acids: CASSPTGSQETQYF. In nucleotides, the CDR3 is TGTGCCAGCAGCCCGACAGGGTCCCAAGAGACCCAGTACTTC.

The J gene is TRBJ2-3, the V gene TRBV2, with a weak D call TRBD2 (6 bases). V was pared by 0 bases and J by 1 base, with 11 bases between. The germline CDR1 and CDR2 sequences are SNHLY and FYNNEI. The CDR3 is made up of 16 amino acids. The CDR3 region has the DNA TGTGCCAGCAGTGAAGCGAGGGAGCGGGGCACAGATACGCAGTATTTT. Translated: CASSEARERGTDTQYF.

The chain recombines TRBV6-5 with TRBJ2-1; TRBD1 is a possible D gene (5 bases). V dropped 0 bases and J dropped 3 bases, with 9 bases sitting between them. This CDR3 contains 15 residues. Per germline, CDR1 MNHEY and CDR2 SVGAGI. The CDR3 region is CASSYSGAYYNEQFF. The CDR3 nucleotides are TGTGCCAGCAGTTACTCTGGGGCGTACTACAATGAGCAGTTCTTC.

This clone was picked up one time. This chain uses TRBV19 with TRBJ2-1; TRBD2 aligns across 11 bases. Trimming took 4 bases from V and 1 from J; bases not matched to a gene: 6. The CDR3 runs to 17 residues. CDR1 LNHDA and CDR2 SQIVND come from the germline V gene (reference sequence). In DNA form, the CDR3 reads TGTGCCAGTAGTAGCTCCGGGACTAGCGGTTCCTACAATGAGCAGTTCTTC. It codes for CASSSSGTSGSYNEQFF.

This clone has just a few counts. The chain joins TRBV6-5 to TRBJ1-2; D is perhaps TRBD1 (6 bases). CDR3 length: 15 residues. Trimming took 0 bases from V and 3 from J, leaving 11 bases between them. Germline V gene sequence: CDR1 MNHEY, CDR2 SVGAGI. CDR3 in amino acids: CASSYSGGAYYGYTF. CDR3 in DNA: TGTGCCAGCAGTTACTCCGGGGGGGCCTACTATGGCTACACCTTC.

The chain is built from TRBV9 and TRBJ1-5, with D hard to call. CDR3 length equals 14 residues. V was shortened by 0 bases and J by 6 bases, with 10 bases between the two germline ends. Germline V gene lookup returns CDR1 SGDLS and CDR2 YYNGEE. The CDR3 protein is CASSVAPVPQPQHF. The CDR3 DNA reads as TGTGCCAGCAGCGTAGCTCCGGTACCTCAGCCCCAGCATTTT.

The chain is built from TRBV11-1 and TRBJ2-6; no definite D call. The V end was cut by 4 bases, the J end by 0 bases, with 10 bases between. The germline CDR1 and CDR2 sequences are SGHAT and FQDESV (reference sequence). The CDR3 is 16 amino acids. CDR3 in amino acids: CASSSGYSSGANVLTF. The CDR3 DNA sequence: TGTGCCAGCAGCTCCGGATACAGCTCTGGGGCCAACGTCCTGACTTTC.

The rearrangement links TRBV27 to TRBJ1-1; D is unresolved. This CDR3 has 11 residues. Trimming left V 6 bases short and J 5 bases short, with 7 bases between. Germline V CDR1 and CDR2: MNHEY, SMNVEV (reference sequence). The CDR3 sequence is CASSSWTEAFF. CDR3 bases: TGTGCCAGCAGCAGTTGGACTGAAGCTTTCTTT.